This TCR beta chain was obtained from a study of T cells in Graves' hyperthyroidism and ophthalmopathy. General study results and limits: Patients with ophthalmopathy were separated from those with stable hyperthyroidism by a 13 V-J model. Ophthalmopathy got predicted by the model a median around six months before its onset.

The germline V gene encodes CDR1 SEHNR and CDR2 FQNEAQ (reference sequence). V was cut by 5 bases and J by 1 base, with 14 bases left in between. The CDR3 loop spans 15 amino acids. This clonotype has at least ten counts. Its antigen remains unidentified. RNA transcripts served as the template for amplifying TCR beta CDR3 regions. Carried out on the TCR CDR3, a first-round RT-PCR used the HTBI primer set. TCRdb re-called the multiplex PCR reads with MiXCR, one entry per CDR3 protein. The sample lists about 540,000 distinct CDR3 sequences; around 46% were seen once. J is TRBJ1-1 and V is TRBV7-9; D is unresolved. This TCR came from a woman between 18 and 30 years old with Graves' hyperthyroidism. Material for sequencing was peripheral blood or thyroid tissue (not recorded which). CDR3 region: CASSRTLGRNTEAFF. The CDR3, as DNA: TGTGCCAGCAGCCGAACCCTCGGACGGAACACTGAAGCTTTCTTT.